These 9 T cell receptor beta chains originate from one sample sequenced in a study of T cell responses to AZD1222 COVID-19 vaccine. TCRdb's table, derived via immunoSEQ multiplex PCR, lists solely in-frame clones and lacks some. The sample carries 90,000 to 130,000 clones, over 90% recorded once. The sequenced sample was peripheral blood, obtained 28 days after the second AZD1222 dose. All receptors come from an adult who received the AZD1222 COVID-19 vaccine.

The chain links TRBV7-2 to TRBJ2-1; D not resolved. CDR3 length: 12 residues. Trimming shortened V by 11 bases and J by 4 bases, and 12 bases separated the two germline ends. CDR1 SGHTA and CDR2 FQGNSA come from the germline V gene. The CDR3 here is CAALIGYNEQFF. The CDR3 nucleotides are TGTGCCGCATTAATCGGTTACAATGAGCAGTTCTTC.

This chain uses TRBV29-1 with TRBJ2-3; D may be TRBD2 (5 bases). CDR1 and CDR2 (germline): SQVTM, ANQGSEA. The CDR3 loop spans 12 amino acids. V gave up 7 bases and J gave up 0 bases, with 8 bases separating them. The chain's CDR3 is CSAGGSTDTQYF. CDR3 bases: TGCAGCGCCGGAGGTAGCACAGATACGCAGTATTTT.

The gene calls are TRBV18 and TRBJ2-7, with D maybe TRBD1 (6 bases). CDR3 size: 14 residues. V lost 5 bases and J lost 3, with 14 bases in between. CDR1 KGHSH and CDR2 LQKENI come from the germline V gene. CDR3 bases: TGTGCCAGCTCAAGCGGCCAGGGGAGCTACGAGCAGTACTTC. Its protein is CASSSGQGSYEQYF.

In its sample, this clone was seen once. One junction end does not reproduce the germline sequence, and a read error may be involved. The chain combines TRBV7-6 with TRBJ2-2; TRBD2 might be the D (6 bases). Germline assignment: CDR1 SGHVS and CDR2 FNYEAQ. This CDR3 has 15 amino acids. The CDR3 bases are TGTGCCAGCAGCCTAGCGACAGAAGACACCGGGGAGCTGTTTTTT. Translation gives CASSLATEDTGELFF.

This chain joins TRBV7-8 and TRBJ2-7; D unclear. Trimming pared 5 bases from V and 2 bases from J, leaving 13 bases between. The CDR3 covers 14 residues. Germline V CDR1 and CDR2: SGHVS, FQNEAQ. CDR3 in DNA: TGTGCCAGCAGCCCCCTCGTGGGGACCTACGAGCAGTACTTC. It translates to CASSPLVGTYEQYF. Complete variable domain (other parts from reference TRBV7-8 and TRBJ2-7): GAGVSQSPRYKVAKRGQDVALRCDPISGHVSLFWYQQALGQGPEFLTYFQNEAQLDKSGLPSDRFFAERPEGSVSTLKIQRTQQEDSAVYLCASSPLVGTYEQYFGPGTRLTVT.

This sequence joins TRBV5-1 and TRBJ1-2; the D is unclear. The V gene's germline CDR1 is SGHRS and CDR2 YFSETQ. V lost 3 bases to trimming and J lost 1 base, with 10 bases between them. The CDR3 loop spans 14 amino acids. CDR3 sequence reads: CASSSLSGNYGYTF. CDR3 DNA sequence: TGCGCCAGCAGCTCCCTCTCGGGTAACTATGGCTACACCTTC.

Remarks on this clone: The sample holds other DNA sequences that translate to the same CDR3. This sequence joins TRBV19 and TRBJ2-3; D remains unclear. The CDR3 spans 11 residues. Germline loops: CDR1 LNHDA, CDR2 SQIVND (reference sequence). The V and J ends lost 6 bases and 3 bases respectively, with 4 bases between them. The CDR3 DNA sequence: TGTGCCAGTAGCAGGACAGATACGCAGTATTTT. It specifies CASSRTDTQYF.

The chain combines TRBV19 with TRBJ1-5, with TRBD1 as a possible D gene (5 bases). The V and J ends lost 2 bases and 5 bases respectively, with 19 bases between them. The CDR3 sequence is 17 residues long. Germline assignment: CDR1 LNHDA and CDR2 SQIVND (reference sequence). CDR3 loop: CASSIRNRAGLYQPQHF. CDR3 nucleotide sequence: TGTGCCAGTAGTATACGCAATCGAGCAGGGTTGTATCAGCCCCAGCATTTT.

This clone has only a few counts. The chain combines TRBV6-4 with TRBJ1-5; D is ambiguous. Germline CDR1 reads MRHNA; CDR2 reads SNTAGT. V dropped 2 bases and J dropped 4 bases, with 6 bases sitting between them. The CDR3 covers 13 residues. CDR3 nucleotides: TGTGCCAGCAGTGACGGAGAGAATCAGCCCCAGCATTTT. This gives the protein CASSDGENQPQHF.